The 28 T cell receptor beta chains in this list originate from one sample, sequenced in a study of T-cell reconstitution after alpha-beta-depleted transplantation in children. The TCRbeta library was prepared with unique molecular identifiers. One entry per CDR3 protein, called by TCRdb with MiXCR from the PCR reads. The table includes about 58,000 distinct CDR3 sequences, 44% detected once. Material: PBMCs, mostly from graft donor cells, obtained 360 days after TCRalphabeta/CD19-depleted stem cell transplant. These TCRs come from a male patient between 5 and 17 years old who had a stem cell transplant for acute lymphoblastic leukemia, so the T cells may come from the graft donor.

The chain couples TRBV6-1 to TRBJ2-7, with D possibly TRBD1 on 6 matching bases. Trimming stripped 8 bases from V and 0 bases from J, with 20 bases between. The CDR3 extends over 16 amino acids. The V gene's germline CDR1 is MNHNS and CDR2 SASEGT. This chain's CDR3 is CASGVHGTPSSYEQYF. DNA of the CDR3: TGTGCCAGCGGAGTACATGGGACACCGTCCTCCTACGAGCAGTACTTC.

The genes are TRBV12-3 or TRBV12-4 and TRBJ2-7; perhaps D is TRBD1 or TRBD2 (5 bases each). V dropped 5 bases and J dropped 5 bases, with 16 bases sitting between them. This CDR3 region has 14 residues. The CDR3 region is CASSTPGPFDEQYF. CDR3 nucleotides: TGTGCCAGCAGTACTCCGGGACCTTTTGACGAGCAGTACTTC.

V gene TRBV27 combines with J gene TRBJ2-5; D ambiguous. From germline, CDR1 is MNHEY and CDR2 SMNVEV (reference sequence). CDR3 length equals 12 residues. Trimming removed 1 base at V and 1 base at J, with 1 base between. CDR3: CASSLCQETQYF. In DNA, the CDR3 is TGTGCCAGCAGTTTATGCCAAGAGACCCAGTACTTC.

The gene calls are TRBV7-9 and TRBJ2-7; the match to TRBD2 covers 8 bases. The CDR3 covers 13 residues. Germline loops: CDR1 SEHNR, CDR2 FQNEAQ (reference sequence). V was pared by 5 bases and J by 4 bases, with 4 bases of the junction left unmatched. The CDR3 sequence: CASSPPGGYEQYF. In nucleotides, the CDR3 is TGTGCCAGCAGCCCCCCGGGGGGGTACGAGCAGTACTTC.

The chain uses TRBV29-1 and TRBJ1-4; D gene ambiguous. Per germline, CDR1 SQVTM and CDR2 ANQGSEA. The length of the CDR3 is 14 residues. Deletions cut 4 bases from V and 0 bases from J, with 9 bases between. CDR3 region: CSVAGSATNEKLFF. Written as DNA, the CDR3 is TGCAGCGTTGCGGGCAGCGCAACTAATGAAAAACTGTTTTTT.

The chain is built from TRBV11-2 and TRBJ2-2; 14 bases are shared with TRBD2. Trimming took 6 bases from V and 2 from J; bases not matched to a gene: 8. The CDR3 is 18 residues long. Per germline, CDR1 SGHAT and CDR2 FQNNGV. CDR3 DNA sequence: TGTGCCAGCAGGCCATTGGGACTAGCGGGGGTTAACACCGGGGAGCTGTTTTTT. Translating it yields CASRPLGLAGVNTGELFF.

A few counts support this clonotype. This chain links TRBV10-3 with TRBJ1-2, with D perhaps matching TRBD1 (6 bases). The V end was cut by 3 bases, the J end by 6 bases, with 14 bases between. Germline CDR1 is ENHRY and CDR2 is SYGVKD. This CDR3 is built from 14 residues. Here the CDR3 DNA reads TGTGCCATCAGTGAACAGGGAGAGGGCGATGGCTACACCTTC. It translates to CAISEQGEGDGYTF.

The gene calls are TRBV21-1 and TRBJ2-7; the table's D call TRBD2 went unverified against the DNA. TRBV21-1 is a known pseudogene. The CDR3 runs to 15 residues. The CDR3 DNA is TGTGCCAGCAGCGACTGGACTAGCGGGACGGGCGAGCAGTACTTC. Amino acids: CASSDWTSGTGEQYF.

This clonotype has a handful of counts. J is TRBJ1-4 and V is TRBV12-3 or TRBV12-4, with D uncertain. CDR3 length: 14 amino acids. V shed 5 bases and J shed 9 bases, with 16 bases lying between them. CDR3 sequence: CASSTTRLNQKLFF. CDR3 DNA sequence: TGTGCCAGCAGTACTACCAGGCTCAACCAAAAACTGTTTTTT.

In its sample, this clonotype was seen a few times. This chain connects TRBV29-1 to TRBJ2-3; 10 bases agree with TRBD2. This CDR3 contains 14 residues. Per the germline V gene, CDR1 is SQVTM and CDR2 is ANQGSEA. V was pared by 2 bases and J by 5 bases, with 4 bases of the junction left unmatched. CDR3 nucleotides: TGCAGCGTTGAAAGCGGGGGGGCAGGAGATACGCAGTATTTT. Translating gives CSVESGGAGDTQYF.

V gene TRBV3-1 combines with J gene TRBJ2-3; D may correspond to TRBD1 or TRBD2 (6 bases each). The CDR3 contains 16 residues. V was clipped by 4 bases and J by 6 bases, with 20 bases between them. From germline, CDR1 is LGHDT and CDR2 YNNKEL (reference sequence). CDR3 amino acids: CASSPGAGSSPDTQYF. CDR3 nucleotides: TGTGCCAGCAGCCCAGGGGCGGGGTCCAGCCCGGATACGCAGTATTTT.

The chain recombines TRBV12-3 or TRBV12-4 with TRBJ2-5, with D maybe TRBD1 (6 bases). V lost 6 bases and J lost 1, with 9 bases in between. The CDR3 loop spans 13 amino acids. The CDR3 spells CASSSDSQETQYF. The CDR3 DNA sequence: TGTGCCAGCAGCTCGGACAGCCAAGAGACCCAGTACTTC.

The rearrangement uses TRBV4-2 and TRBJ2-7; maybe TRBD1 (5 bases). Trimming removed 4 bases at V and 0 bases at J, with 10 bases between. This CDR3 is built from 14 residues. CDR1 and CDR2 from the germline V gene are LGHNA and YNFKEQ. The CDR3 sequence: CASSPDTNSYEQYF. CDR3 nucleotides: TGTGCCAGCAGCCCGGACACCAACTCCTACGAGCAGTACTTC.

J is TRBJ1-5 and V is TRBV28; 8 bases map to TRBD1. Trimming took 5 bases from V and 3 from J; bases not matched to a gene: 6. The CDR3 has 15 amino acids. Looked up from germline, CDR1 is MDHEN and CDR2 is SYDVKM. CDR3 sequence reads: CASSPNRGYNQPQHF. CDR3 DNA: TGTGCCAGCAGTCCCAACAGGGGGTACAATCAGCCCCAGCATTTT.

This clonotype was seen a few times. The chain has TRBV20-1 and TRBJ1-1, with unresolved D. In germline, CDR1 is DFQATT, CDR2 SNEGSKA (reference sequence). Trimming took off 3 bases at V and 2 bases at J, with 7 bases between the two ends. This CDR3 contains 12 residues. Written as DNA, the CDR3 is TGCAGTGCTAGTTCCGGAAACACTGAAGCTTTCTTT. This codes for CSASSGNTEAFF.

The chain links TRBV24-1 to TRBJ2-5, with TRBD2 as a possible D gene (5 bases). V gave up 1 base and J gave up 1 base, with 9 bases separating them. Germline V gene data show CDR1 as KGHDR and CDR2 as SFDVKD. This CDR3 region has 15 residues. The chain's CDR3 is CATSDLLDSQETQYF. As DNA, the CDR3 is TGTGCCACCAGTGATTTATTGGACTCCCAAGAGACCCAGTACTTC.

This chain joins TRBV12-3 or TRBV12-4 and TRBJ2-2; no clear D. The V end was cut by 3 bases, the J end by 5 bases, with 13 bases between. The CDR3 runs to 15 residues. The CDR3 reads CASSFSLVGTGELFF. The CDR3 nucleotides are TGTGCCAGCAGTTTTTCGCTAGTTGGAACCGGGGAGCTGTTTTTT.

This clonotype was seen more than once but under ten times. CDR3 bases: TGTGCCAGCAACAAACCCGGGACAGGGATGAAGACCCAGTACTTC. Its translation: CASNKPGTGMKTQYF. The chain employs TRBV28 and TRBJ2-5; 9 bases fit TRBD1. The germline V gene has CDR1 MDHEN and CDR2 SYDVKM. Losses at the gene ends were 7 bases for V and 6 bases for J; bases not matched to a gene: 12. The CDR3 is made up of 15 amino acids.

This clonotype was found a few times. This chain connects TRBV12-3 or TRBV12-4 to TRBJ2-1; 14 bases map to TRBD2. With 5 bases clipped from V and 9 bases from J, the junction kept 6 bases outside the gene matches. CDR3 length equals 15 residues. The CDR3 nucleotides are TGTGCCAGCAGTCAAGGGACTAGCGGGAGAAGTGAGCAGTTCTTC. Translation: CASSQGTSGRSEQFF.

V gene TRBV10-3 combines with J gene TRBJ2-2; 9 nucleotides match TRBD1. The V and J ends lost 6 bases and 3 bases, in that order; junction bases with no gene match: 8. This CDR3 region has 16 residues. Germline V gene lookup returns CDR1 ENHRY and CDR2 SYGVKD. The CDR3 is CAIRNHRGLYTGELFF. The DNA of the CDR3 is TGTGCCATCAGGAACCACAGGGGGCTATACACCGGGGAGCTGTTTTTT.

CDR3 DNA: TGTGCCAGCAGTTTAGACTACGAGCAGTACTTC. It encodes CASSLDYEQYF. V is TRBV27 and J is TRBJ2-7; D is unclear. Trimming removed 2 bases at V and 3 bases at J, with 2 bases between. Germline V lookup: CDR1 MNHEY, CDR2 SMNVEV (reference sequence). This CDR3 region has 11 residues.

This clonotype was picked up a small number of times. The chain joins TRBV3-1 to TRBJ2-3; D may be TRBD2 (6 bases). Trimming stripped 0 bases from V and 4 bases from J, with 23 bases between. There are 19 residues in the CDR3. Per germline, CDR1 LGHDT and CDR2 YNNKEL (reference sequence). DNA of the CDR3: TGTGCCAGCAGCCAAGACCAGTCGGGACTCCCATTCGTAGCAGATACGCAGTATTTT. This encodes CASSQDQSGLPFVADTQYF.

This clonotype appeared a few times. This chain joins TRBV20-1 and TRBJ1-4, with 7 bases fitting TRBD1. The ends lost 5 bases at V and 6 bases at J; junction bases unmatched: 6. This CDR3 has 13 amino acids. Germline V gene data show CDR1 as DFQATT and CDR2 as SNEGSKA (reference sequence). Here the CDR3 DNA reads TGCAGTGCTGCGGCAGGGGGGTATGAAAAACTGTTTTTT. Translation gives CSAAAGGYEKLFF.

The rearrangement links TRBV4-2 to TRBJ2-7; 12 nucleotides agree with TRBD2. The V and J ends lost 0 bases and 2 bases, in that order; junction bases with no gene match: 11. Germline V gives CDR1 LGHNA, CDR2 YNFKEQ. The CDR3 has 19 residues. The CDR3 here is CASSQDQTGPSGRAYEQYF. CDR3 DNA: TGTGCCAGCAGCCAAGATCAGACCGGCCCTAGCGGGAGGGCCTACGAGCAGTACTTC.

This clonotype was detected a few times. The chain couples TRBV5-1 to TRBJ1-4; D is undetermined. V lost 2 bases to trimming and J lost 3 bases, with 11 bases between them. Germline-derived CDR1 and CDR2 are SGHRS and YFSETQ. This CDR3 has 15 amino acids. The CDR3 nucleotides are TGCGCCAGCAGCTTAGAAGGGCAATCTAATGAAAAACTGTTTTTT. It yields the protein CASSLEGQSNEKLFF.

This clonotype was picked up a small number of times. The chain couples TRBV5-1 to TRBJ2-5; D is unresolved. Germline V gives CDR1 SGHRS, CDR2 YFSETQ. V was trimmed by 8 bases and J by 0 bases, leaving 8 bases between them. The CDR3 has 12 amino acids. This chain's CDR3 is CASGRYQETQYF. As DNA, the CDR3 is TGCGCCAGTGGACGGTACCAAGAGACCCAGTACTTC.

This chain links TRBV12-3 or TRBV12-4 with TRBJ2-5; TRBD2 matches at 15 bases. The V and J ends lost 2 bases and 4 bases, in that order; junction bases with no gene match: 8. The CDR3 contains 18 residues. In DNA form, the CDR3 reads TGTGCCAGCAGTTTATCGGGACTAGCGGGAGGAGGGATAGAGACCCAGTACTTC. This codes for CASSLSGLAGGGIETQYF.

The V gene is TRBV7-7, the J gene TRBJ2-1; D possibly corresponds to TRBD2 (5 bases). Trimming stripped 2 bases from V and 2 bases from J, with 25 bases between. This CDR3 is 20 amino acids long. Germline CDR1 SSHAT, CDR2 FNYEAQ (reference sequence). CDR3 amino acids: CASSLLPVHIPSGPYNEQFF. Here the CDR3 DNA reads TGTGCCAGCAGCTTACTCCCCGTTCATATCCCGAGCGGTCCCTACAATGAGCAGTTCTTC. Combining the CDR3 with reference TRBV7-7 and TRBJ2-1 gives the whole variable domain GAGVSQSPRYKVTKRGQDVTLRCDPISSHATLYWYQQALGQGPEFLTYFNYEAQPDKSGLPSDRFSAERPEGSISTLTIQRTEQRDSAMYRCASSLLPVHIPSGPYNEQFFGPGTRLTVL.